A selection of T cell receptor beta chains follows, all from one sample in a study of shared clonotypes between healthy human individuals. Sequencing used immunoSEQ multiplex PCR; TCRdb keeps in-frame clones, though not all of them. The sample has 2 million to 2.5 million clones; roughly 93% are singletons. The source material was naive CD4+ T cells from PBMCs. These receptors all stem from a man younger than 30 in good health. Some clones in this sample may be carry-over from other donors' samples. CDR3s include the opening cysteine and the closing phenylalanine or tryptophan. The order of the fields is clone size, D gene, V gene, CDR3 length, J gene, CDR3 protein, CDR3 DNA. The D gene is left open where the match is weak. Clone sizes are given selectively: once, few, many, or a class where the clone is expanded.

NA	TRBD1	TRBV19	14	TRBJ1-1	CASSLGQGATEAFF	TGTGCCAGTAGCCTTGGACAGGGGGCGACTGAAGCTTTCTTT
NA	NA	TRBV28	15	TRBJ2-7	CASSFSPGGAYEQYF	TGTGCCAGCAGTTTTTCTCCTGGCGGGGCCTACGAGCAGTACTTC
NA	NA	TRBV6-5	15	TRBJ1-2	CASSYGLAGNYGYTF	TGTGCCAGCAGTTATGGCCTTGCGGGCAACTATGGCTACACCTTC
NA	NA	TRBV5-1	14	TRBJ1-2	CASSFGLPQEGYTF	TGCGCCAGCAGCTTCGGACTACCCCAGGAGGGCTACACCTTC
few	NA	TRBV30	13	TRBJ1-2	CAWTRTSHYGYTF	TGTGCCTGGACCAGGACCAGTCACTATGGCTACACCTTC
NA	TRBD2	TRBV28	18	TRBJ2-1	CASSHEAPGLGTYNEQFF	TGTGCCAGCAGTCACGAAGCTCCGGGACTAGGCACCTACAATGAGCAGTTCTTC
NA	TRBD2	TRBV5-1	14	TRBJ2-5	CASSLLAFRETQYF	TGCGCCAGCAGCTTACTAGCGTTTAGGGAGACCCAGTACTTC
NA	NA	TRBV5-1	15	TRBJ1-1	CASSYFNHEGTEAFF	TGCGCCAGCAGCTACTTCAATCATGAGGGCACTGAAGCTTTCTTT
NA	TRBD2	TRBV4-2	15	TRBJ2-1	CASSPPAGGYNEQFF	TGTGCCAGCAGCCCCCCAGCGGGGGGTTACAATGAGCAGTTCTTC
NA	NA	TRBV7-9	14	TRBJ2-7	CASSLEWGSYEQYF	TGTGCCAGCAGCTTAGAGTGGGGCTCCTACGAGCAGTACTTC
NA	TRBD1	TRBV5-1	14	TRBJ2-7	CASSLGQGAEEQYF	TGCGCCAGCAGCTTGGGGCAGGGGGCAGAAGAGCAGTACTTC
NA	TRBD1	TRBV7-8	15	TRBJ1-1	CASSFYRGVNTEAFF	TGTGCCAGCAGCTTCTACAGGGGAGTTAACACTGAAGCTTTCTTT
NA	NA	TRBV11-2	15	TRBJ2-7	CASSLEYGTPLVQYF	TGTGCCAGCAGCTTAGAATATGGGACTCCGCTCGTGCAGTACTTC
NA	NA	TRBV14	14	TRBJ1-2	CASSLGRGMVGYTF	TGTGCCAGCAGCCTCGGCAGGGGTATGGTTGGCTACACCTTC
NA	TRBD1	TRBV14	17	TRBJ2-7	CASSQESRTGNSYEQYF	TGTGCCAGCAGCCAAGAAAGTCGGACAGGAAACTCCTACGAGCAGTACTTC
NA	NA	TRBV5-4	15	TRBJ1-3	CASSLGGASGNTIYF	TGTGCCAGCAGCTTAGGGGGGGCCAGTGGAAACACCATATATTTT
once	TRBD2	TRBV25-1	18	TRBJ2-7	CASSLMGAKRLAGYEQYF	TGTGCCAGCAGTTTGATGGGGGCAAAGAGACTAGCGGGCTACGAGCAGTACTTC
NA	TRBD1	TRBV5-1	12	TRBJ2-7	CASSQDRDEQYF	TGCGCCAGCAGCCAGGACAGGGACGAGCAGTACTTC
once	TRBD2	TRBV11-2	11	TRBJ2-1	CASSRGGEQFF	TGTGCCAGCAGCCGCGGGGGGGAGCAGTTCTTC
NA	NA	TRBV25-1	15	TRBJ2-7	CASSERAAKGYEQYF	TGTGCCAGCAGTGAACGGGCAGCTAAAGGCTACGAGCAGTACTTC
NA	TRBD2	TRBV11-2	18	TRBJ2-2	CASSLGLAGGPRTGELFF	TGTGCCAGCAGCTTGGGACTAGCGGGAGGGCCAAGGACCGGGGAGCTGTTTTTT
NA	TRBD1	TRBV4-1	18	TRBJ1-4	CASSHDERTGALRGKLFF	TGCGCCAGCAGCCATGATGAGAGGACAGGGGCCCTCCGAGGAAAACTGTTTTTT
NA	TRBD1	TRBV19	14	TRBJ1-2	CASATGTGVSGYTF	TGTGCCAGTGCAACCGGGACAGGGGTTAGTGGCTACACCTTC
NA	NA	TRBV7-9	14	TRBJ1-1	CASSLGRRNTEAFF	TGTGCCAGCAGCTTGGGGAGGAGGAACACTGAAGCTTTCTTT
few	NA	TRBV29-1	12	TRBJ1-1	CSIRRPNTEAFF	TGCAGCATACGCCGGCCGAACACTGAAGCTTTCTTT
NA	TRBD1	TRBV19	14	TRBJ1-2	CASTPGQGNYGYTF	TGTGCCAGTACTCCGGGACAGGGTAACTATGGCTACACCTTC
once	TRBD1	TRBV18	15	TRBJ1-2	CASSPTGDANYGYTF	TGTGCCAGCTCACCGACAGGGGACGCTAACTATGGCTACACCTTC
once	NA	TRBV6-5	13	TRBJ1-4	CASADSKVEKLFF	TGTGCCAGCGCAGACAGCAAGGTTGAAAAACTGTTTTTT
NA	TRBD2	TRBV30	15	TRBJ2-7	CAWRARLAGAYEQYF	TGTGCCTGGAGGGCCAGACTAGCGGGGGCCTACGAGCAGTACTTC